This T cell receptor (beta chain) was identified in a study of cytomegalovirus exposure and HLA in healthy donors. 60 Vbeta and 13 Jbeta primers were used in PCR. Assay: immunoSEQ multiplex PCR; the TCRdb copy retains only in-frame clones and omits some. The sample has about 130,000 clones, 70% to 90% seen once; the top ten hold under 2%. J was trimmed by 2 bases and V by 6 bases; bases with no gene match: 6. CDR1 SNHLY and CDR2 FYNNEI come from the germline V gene. This CDR3 is built from 14 residues. The sample taken for sequencing was PBMCs. The chain joins TRBV2 to TRBJ1-1; the match to TRBD1 covers 7 bases. The TCR was taken from a boy aged 5-17 years in good health and CMV-seronegative. The CDR3 region has the DNA TGTGCCAGCAGGCGACAGGGATTCAACACTGAAGCTTTCTTT. Translating gives CASRRQGFNTEAFF.